This T cell receptor (beta chain) was sequenced for a study of T cells after posttransplantation cyclophosphamide. The J segment lost 6 bases and the V segment lost 6 bases, leaving 9 bases of the junction unmatched. The germline gives CDR1 MRHNA, CDR2 SNTAGT. The CDR3 totals 16 residues. Busulfan-fludarabine conditioning, marrow transplant, and cyclophosphamide on days +3 and +4 were administered. This clone occurred many times. Clones were sequenced by immunoSEQ multiplex PCR, and TCRdb holds only the in-frame ones, with some missing. The sample has about 14,000 clones, none seen only once. Sample: PBMCs, taken 950 to 1,200 days after allogeneic stem cell transplant with posttransplant cyclophosphamide. The TCR sequence derives from a female patient in her thirties or forties who received an allogeneic stem cell transplant from a related donor, was CMV-positive, and had no GVHD. Part of the T cell pool may stem from the graft donor. V is TRBV6-4 and J is TRBJ1-5; 12 bases map to TRBD1. The CDR3 loop is CASSLNRDRGPQPQHF. CDR3 DNA sequence: TGTGCCAGCAGCCTCAACCGGGACAGGGGGCCTCAGCCCCAGCATTTT.